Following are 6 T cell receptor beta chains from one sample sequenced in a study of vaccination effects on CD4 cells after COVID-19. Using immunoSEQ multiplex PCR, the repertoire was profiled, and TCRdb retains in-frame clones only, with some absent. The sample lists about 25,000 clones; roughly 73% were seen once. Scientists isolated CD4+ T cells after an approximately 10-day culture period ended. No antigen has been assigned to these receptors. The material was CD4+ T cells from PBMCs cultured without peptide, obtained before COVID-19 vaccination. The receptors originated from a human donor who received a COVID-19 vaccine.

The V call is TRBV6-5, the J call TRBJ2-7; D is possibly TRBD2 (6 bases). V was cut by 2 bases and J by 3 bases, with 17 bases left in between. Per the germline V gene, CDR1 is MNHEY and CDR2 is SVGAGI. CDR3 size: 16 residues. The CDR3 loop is CASSYPGDAASYEQYF. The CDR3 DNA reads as TGTGCCAGCAGTTACCCGGGGGACGCAGCCAGCTACGAGCAGTACTTC.

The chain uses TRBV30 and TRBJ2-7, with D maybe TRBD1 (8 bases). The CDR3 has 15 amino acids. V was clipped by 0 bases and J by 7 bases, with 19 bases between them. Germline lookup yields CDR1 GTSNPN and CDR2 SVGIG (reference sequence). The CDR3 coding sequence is TGTGCCTGGAGTGTAGGTCCTCACAGGGGGGGGGAGCAGTACTTC. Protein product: CAWSVGPHRGGEQYF.

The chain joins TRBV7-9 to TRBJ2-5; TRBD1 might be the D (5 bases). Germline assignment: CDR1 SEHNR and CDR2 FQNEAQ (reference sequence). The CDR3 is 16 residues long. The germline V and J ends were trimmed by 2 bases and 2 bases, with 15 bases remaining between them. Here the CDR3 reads CASSLLGRTDQETQYF. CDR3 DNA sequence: TGTGCCAGCAGCTTATTGGGGCGGACGGATCAAGAGACCCAGTACTTC.

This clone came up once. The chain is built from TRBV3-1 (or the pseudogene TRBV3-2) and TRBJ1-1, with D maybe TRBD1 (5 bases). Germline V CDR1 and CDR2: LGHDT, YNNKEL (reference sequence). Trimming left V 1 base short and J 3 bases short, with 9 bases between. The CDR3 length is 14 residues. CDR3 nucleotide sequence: TGTGCCAGCAGCCAAGCCGGAGGGGACACTGAAGCTTTCTTT. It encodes CASSQAGGDTEAFF.

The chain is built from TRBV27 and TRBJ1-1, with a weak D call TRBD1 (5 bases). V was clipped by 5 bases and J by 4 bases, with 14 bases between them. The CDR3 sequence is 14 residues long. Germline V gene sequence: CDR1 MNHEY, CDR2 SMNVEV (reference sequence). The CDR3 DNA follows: TGTGCCAGCAGTCGAACAGGTCGGAGCACTGAAGCTTTCTTT. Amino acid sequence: CASSRTGRSTEAFF.

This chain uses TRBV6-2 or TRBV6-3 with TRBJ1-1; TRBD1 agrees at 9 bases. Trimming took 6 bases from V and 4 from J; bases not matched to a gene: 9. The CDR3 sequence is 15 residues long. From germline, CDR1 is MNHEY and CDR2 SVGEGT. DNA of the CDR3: TGTGCCAGCAGCGGACCCGGGACAGGGATCACTGAAGCTTTCTTT. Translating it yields CASSGPGTGITEAFF.